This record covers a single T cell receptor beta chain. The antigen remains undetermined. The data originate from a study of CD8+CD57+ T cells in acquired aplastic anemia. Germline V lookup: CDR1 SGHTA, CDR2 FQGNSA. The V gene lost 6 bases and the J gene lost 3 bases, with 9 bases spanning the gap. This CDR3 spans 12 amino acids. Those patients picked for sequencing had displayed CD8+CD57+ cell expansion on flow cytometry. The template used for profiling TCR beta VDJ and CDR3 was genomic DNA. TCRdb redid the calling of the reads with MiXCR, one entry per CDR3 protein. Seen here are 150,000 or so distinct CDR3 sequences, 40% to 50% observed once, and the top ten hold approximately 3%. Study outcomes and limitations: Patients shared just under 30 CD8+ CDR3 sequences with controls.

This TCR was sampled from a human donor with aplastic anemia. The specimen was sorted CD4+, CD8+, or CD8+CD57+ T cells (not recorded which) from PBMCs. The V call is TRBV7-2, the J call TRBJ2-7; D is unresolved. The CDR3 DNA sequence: TGTGCCAGCAGAGGTGGGCTCTACGAGCAGTACTTC. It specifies CASRGGLYEQYF.